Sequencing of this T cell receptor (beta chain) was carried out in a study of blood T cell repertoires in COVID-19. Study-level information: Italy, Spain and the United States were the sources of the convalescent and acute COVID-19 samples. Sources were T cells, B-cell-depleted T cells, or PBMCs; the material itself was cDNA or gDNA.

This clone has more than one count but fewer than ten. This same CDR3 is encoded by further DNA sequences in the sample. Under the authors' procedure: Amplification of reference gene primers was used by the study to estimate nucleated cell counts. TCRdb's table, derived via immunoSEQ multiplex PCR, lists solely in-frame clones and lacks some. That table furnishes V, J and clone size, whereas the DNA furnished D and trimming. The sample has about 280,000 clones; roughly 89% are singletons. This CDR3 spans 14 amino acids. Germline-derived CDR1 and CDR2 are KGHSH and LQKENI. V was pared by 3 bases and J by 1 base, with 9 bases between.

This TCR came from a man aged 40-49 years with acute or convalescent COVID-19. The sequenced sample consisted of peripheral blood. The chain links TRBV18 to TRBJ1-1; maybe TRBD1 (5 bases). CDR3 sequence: CASSPQTGNTEAFF. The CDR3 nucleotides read TGTGCCAGCTCACCTCAAACAGGGAACACTGAAGCTTTCTTT.